The 21 T cell receptor beta chains given below trace back to one sample, sequenced in a study of blood T cell repertoires in COVID-19. The table came from immunoSEQ multiplex PCR; TCRdb's copy has only in-frame clones and leaves some out. Seen here are 120,000 or so clones, 90% observed once, and the top ten hold 3.5% to 4.5%. Material: peripheral blood. Source of these receptors: a woman aged 60 to 75 with COVID-19, enrolled during active disease.

The V and J genes are TRBV19 and TRBJ1-5; 9 bases are a match to TRBD1. V lost 5 bases and J lost 1; bases outside the gene matches: 12. CDR3 size: 18 residues. Germline CDR1 LNHDA, CDR2 SQIVND (reference sequence). The CDR3 here is CASSPLGTGFVSNQPQHF. Here the CDR3 DNA reads TGTGCCAGTAGTCCCCTGGGGACAGGGTTTGTAAGCAATCAGCCCCAGCATTTT. The variable domain in full, with the rest retrieved from reference TRBV19 and TRBJ1-5, is DGGITQSPKYLFRKEGQNVTLSCEQNLNHDAMYWYRQDPGQGLRLIYYSQIVNDFQKGDIAEGYSVSREKKESFPLTVTSAQKNPTAFYLCASSPLGTGFVSNQPQHFGDGTRLSIL.

The rearrangement links TRBV5-6 to TRBJ2-7; D might be TRBD1 (5 bases). From germline, CDR1 is SGHDT and CDR2 YYEEEE. V lost 4 bases to trimming and J lost 1 base, with 15 bases between them. The CDR3 covers 15 residues. In DNA form, the CDR3 reads TGTGCCAGCAGCCCCATGGACACTGATTCCTACGAGCAGTACTTC. This translates into CASSPMDTDSYEQYF.

This clone was seen more than once but under ten times. The chain's CDR3 is CASSGGQDGSPLHF. The CDR3 DNA reads as TGCGCCAGCAGCGGGGGCCAGGATGGTTCACCCCTCCACTTT. V is TRBV5-1 and J is TRBJ1-6, with a possible D match to TRBD1 (6 bases). The V end lost 4 bases, the J end lost 9 bases, and 14 bases lay between the germline ends. The CDR3 length is 14 residues. CDR1 is SGHRS, CDR2 YFSETQ, per germline.

The chain couples TRBV7-3 to TRBJ2-5; 12 bases are a match to TRBD2. V lost 0 bases and J lost 4; bases outside the gene matches: 3. The CDR3 is 16 amino acids. Germline CDR1 and CDR2: SGHTA and FQGTGA. The CDR3 coding sequence is TGTGCCAGCAGCTTAACTGGACTAGCGGGGCGAGAGACCCAGTACTTC. It codes for CASSLTGLAGRETQYF.

The rearrangement uses TRBV7-2 and TRBJ2-7; TRBD1 aligns across 7 bases. Germline loops: CDR1 SGHTA, CDR2 FQGNSA. The CDR3 is 14 amino acids. The J segment lost 1 base and the V segment lost 6 bases, leaving 6 bases of the junction unmatched. CDR3 DNA sequence: TGTGCCAGCAGTCTTTACAGGGGTTCCTACGAGCAGTACTTC. Encoded protein: CASSLYRGSYEQYF.

The gene calls are TRBV2 and TRBJ2-5; the D is unclear. Per the germline V gene, CDR1 is SNHLY and CDR2 is FYNNEI. The CDR3 is 11 residues long. The V end was cut by 10 bases, the J end by 5 bases, with 11 bases between. CDR3 sequence reads: CATVYGETQYF. The CDR3 nucleotides are TGTGCCACCGTTTACGGGGAGACCCAGTACTTC.

V gene TRBV4-1 combines with J gene TRBJ1-2; TRBD1 agrees at 11 bases. With 3 bases clipped from V and 6 bases from J, the junction kept 15 bases outside the gene matches. The CDR3 is 18 amino acids. Looked up from germline, CDR1 is MGHRA and CDR2 is YSYEKL. This CDR3 is CASSQNTGTGGLANGYTF. CDR3 in DNA: TGCGCCAGCAGCCAGAATACCGGGACAGGGGGTCTTGCGAATGGCTACACCTTC.

This clone has just a few counts. The gene calls are TRBV9 and TRBJ2-7; weak D call: TRBD2 (6 bases). Per the germline V gene, CDR1 is SGDLS and CDR2 is YYNGEE. Trimming shortened V by 2 bases and J by 0 bases, and 12 bases separated the two germline ends. The CDR3 is 15 amino acids. CDR3 coding DNA: TGTGCCAGCAGCGTCGGGCAGACTAGCTCCTACGAGCAGTACTTC. Its protein product is CASSVGQTSSYEQYF.

The chain is built from TRBV30 and TRBJ1-1, with 7 bases that match TRBD1. Germline CDR1 GTSNPN, CDR2 SVGIG (reference sequence). V gave up 0 bases and J gave up 1 base; unmatched junction bases: 11. The CDR3 contains 17 residues. CDR3 loop: CAWSVRLGGAGNTEAFF. CDR3 bases: TGTGCCTGGAGTGTCCGGTTAGGGGGCGCGGGGAACACTGAAGCTTTCTTT.

This chain joins TRBV19 and TRBJ2-1; 8 nucleotides align to TRBD1. The germline gives CDR1 LNHDA, CDR2 SQIVND (reference sequence). The CDR3 covers 15 residues. Losses at the gene ends were 3 bases for V and 1 base for J; bases not matched to a gene: 2. CDR3 loop: CASSIRDRSYNEQFF. Here the CDR3 DNA reads TGTGCCAGTAGTATCCGGGACAGGTCCTACAATGAGCAGTTCTTC.

This chain connects TRBV10-3 to TRBJ2-7; 9 nucleotides align to TRBD2. Germline assignment: CDR1 ENHRY and CDR2 SYGVKD. The CDR3 consists of 13 residues. J was trimmed by 6 bases and V by 5 bases; bases with no gene match: 5. In DNA, the CDR3 is TGTGCCATCAGTCCCGGCGGGGGGGGCGAGCAGTACTTC. It encodes CAISPGGGGEQYF.

The CDR3, as DNA: TGCGCCAGCAACCCGGGACAGGGCCCCTACGAGCAGTACTTC. Its translation is CASNPGQGPYEQYF. The V and J genes are TRBV4-1 and TRBJ2-7; TRBD1 matches at 9 bases. In germline, CDR1 is MGHRA, CDR2 YSYEKL. Trimming at V came to 7 bases and at J to 2 bases, leaving 6 bases not matched to a gene. The length of the CDR3 is 14 residues.

The chain combines TRBV9 with TRBJ2-5; 7 nucleotides line up with TRBD2. The CDR3 is 15 amino acids. Germline V gives CDR1 SGDLS, CDR2 YYNGEE. V lost 3 bases, J lost 7 bases, and 12 bases stayed unmatched. CDR3 coding DNA: TGTGCCAGCAGCGCCTCGGTGGCGGGGGAGAGGACCCAGTACTTC. It encodes CASSASVAGERTQYF.

The rearrangement links TRBV19 to TRBJ1-4; 11 bases fit TRBD1. Germline CDR1 is LNHDA and CDR2 is SQIVND (reference sequence). The CDR3 is made up of 14 amino acids. Trimming at V came to 1 base and at J to 11 bases, leaving 3 bases not matched to a gene. In nucleotides, the CDR3 is TGTGCCAGTAGTATAGTCGGGACAGGGGGGAAACTGTTTTTT. It is translated as CASSIVGTGGKLFF.

V gene TRBV20-1 combines with J gene TRBJ1-2; D unclear. Trimming pared 2 bases from V and 4 bases from J, leaving 5 bases between. CDR1 and CDR2 (germline): DFQATT, SNEGSKA (reference sequence). This CDR3 is 11 amino acids long. In DNA form, the CDR3 reads TGCAGTGCTAGACGGTCCTATGGCTACACCTTC. Amino acid sequence: CSARRSYGYTF.

The chain combines TRBV12-3 or TRBV12-4 with TRBJ2-7, with D unclear. V lost 1 base and J 4 bases, leaving 8 bases between the germline ends. The length of the CDR3 is 13 residues. In DNA form, the CDR3 reads TGTGCCAGCAGTTTAGGTGGCCCTTACGAGCAGTACTTC. Protein product: CASSLGGPYEQYF.

The genes are TRBV24-1 and TRBJ2-1; 8 bases are shared with TRBD1. Germline V gene sequence: CDR1 KGHDR, CDR2 SFDVKD. The length of the CDR3 is 15 residues. With V trimmed by 4 bases and J by 8 bases, 9 bases remained unmatched. CDR3 in amino acids: CATSDPDRDSDEQFF. The CDR3 nucleotides read TGTGCCACCAGTGACCCGGACAGGGATAGCGATGAGCAGTTCTTC.

The CDR3 DNA reads as TGTGCCACCAGCAGAGAATACAGCCAACCCCAGCATTTT. This sequence encodes CATSREYSQPQHF. The chain links TRBV15 to TRBJ1-5; D uncertain. Germline V gene data show CDR1 as LNHNV and CDR2 as YYDKDF (reference sequence). V lost 0 bases, J lost 10 bases, and 10 bases lay in between. CDR3 length: 13 residues.

The chain has TRBV5-1 and TRBJ2-3, with no clear D. Germline assignment: CDR1 SGHRS and CDR2 YFSETQ. This CDR3 contains 15 residues. V gave up 0 bases and J gave up 3 bases, with 11 bases separating them. The CDR3 region is CASSLEARSTDTQYF. CDR3 coding DNA: TGCGCCAGCAGCTTGGAAGCACGGTCAACAGATACGCAGTATTTT.

J is TRBJ1-1 and V is TRBV19; 7 bases fit TRBD1. The CDR3 spans 15 residues. In germline, CDR1 is LNHDA, CDR2 SQIVND (reference sequence). After removal of 9 bases from V and 0 bases from J, the junction contained 10 bases not matched to a gene. The CDR3 here is CASLPGTVMNTEAFF. CDR3 DNA: TGTGCCAGCCTCCCGGGGACAGTCATGAACACTGAAGCTTTCTTT.

This clone has a handful of counts. V and J are TRBV2 and TRBJ1-3; D call uncertain. The CDR3 runs 15 residues. Germline values: CDR1 SNHLY, CDR2 FYNNEI. V was cut by 5 bases and J by 0 bases, with 11 bases left in between. The DNA for the CDR3 is TGTGCCAGCAGTCCCCTTTTGAGCTCTGGAAACACCATATATTTT. Translated: CASSPLLSSGNTIYF.